This T cell receptor beta chain was observed in a study of blood T cell repertoires in COVID-19. Study details: Researchers got acute and convalescent COVID-19 samples from the United States, Italy and Spain. The analysed material was cDNA or gDNA that came from T cells, B-cell-depleted T cells, or PBMCs.

This clone has only a few counts. Methods used by the authors: Reference gene primer amplification gave nucleated cell count estimates. Measured with immunoSEQ multiplex PCR; TCRdb has only the in-frame clones, and not every one. The V and J calls and clone size were taken over from that table, and D and trimming were inferred from the DNA. The top ten hold around 1.4% of the sample, which has 120,000 to 150,000 clones, under 85% seen once. This CDR3 has 16 amino acids. Trimming took 4 bases from V and 2 from J; bases not matched to a gene: 7. CDR1 and CDR2 (germline): MGHRA, YSYEKL. Source material: peripheral blood. The gene calls are TRBV4-1 and TRBJ1-2, with 10 bases aligning to TRBD1. The source is a human donor in a cohort sampled during active COVID-19. The chain's CDR3 is CASSRGPGQGNYGYTF. As DNA, the CDR3 is TGCGCCAGCAGCCGGGGACCGGGACAGGGGAACTATGGCTACACCTTC.